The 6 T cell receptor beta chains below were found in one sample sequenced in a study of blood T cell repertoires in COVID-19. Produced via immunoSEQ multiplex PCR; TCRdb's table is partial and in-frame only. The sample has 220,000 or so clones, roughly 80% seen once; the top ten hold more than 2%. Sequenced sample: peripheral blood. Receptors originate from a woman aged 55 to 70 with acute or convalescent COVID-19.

The CDR3 region has the DNA TGTGCCAGCAGCTCCCAGGCCATAAGAGTAGGCGGGGAGCTGTTTTTT. Its protein is CASSSQAIRVGGELFF. The rearrangement joins TRBV3-1 (or the pseudogene TRBV3-2) to TRBJ2-2; D call uncertain. The CDR3 has 16 residues. Germline-derived CDR1 and CDR2 are LGHDT and YNNKEL (reference sequence). Between the trimmed V and J ends, which lost 5 bases and 7 bases, there was a span of 20 bases.

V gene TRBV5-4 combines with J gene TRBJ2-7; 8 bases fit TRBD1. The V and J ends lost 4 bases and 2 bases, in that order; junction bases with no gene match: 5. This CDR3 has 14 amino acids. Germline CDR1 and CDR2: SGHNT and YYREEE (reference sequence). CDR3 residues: CASSIGQGPYEQYF. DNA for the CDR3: TGTGCCAGCAGCATAGGACAGGGTCCCTACGAGCAGTACTTC. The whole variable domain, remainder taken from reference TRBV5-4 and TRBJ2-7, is ETGVTQSPTHLIKTRGQQVTLRCSSQSGHNTVSWYQQALGQGPQFIFQYYREEENGRGNFPPRFSGLQFPNYSSELNVNALELDDSALYLCASSIGQGPYEQYFGPGTRLTVT.

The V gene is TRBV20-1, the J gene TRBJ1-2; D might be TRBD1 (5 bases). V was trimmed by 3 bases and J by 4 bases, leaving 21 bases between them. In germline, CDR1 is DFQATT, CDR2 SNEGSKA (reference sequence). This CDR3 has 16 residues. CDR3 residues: CSASRRGTQGAYGYTF. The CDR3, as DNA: TGCAGTGCTAGTCGTCGCGGGACTCAGGGCGCCTATGGCTACACCTTC.

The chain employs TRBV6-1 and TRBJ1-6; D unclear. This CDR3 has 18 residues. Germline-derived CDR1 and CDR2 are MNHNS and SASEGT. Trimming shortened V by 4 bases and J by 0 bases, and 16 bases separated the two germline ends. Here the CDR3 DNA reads TGTGCCAGCAGTGGACCCCGAGGAGGGAGCTCCTATAATTCACCCCTCCACTTT. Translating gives CASSGPRGGSSYNSPLHF.

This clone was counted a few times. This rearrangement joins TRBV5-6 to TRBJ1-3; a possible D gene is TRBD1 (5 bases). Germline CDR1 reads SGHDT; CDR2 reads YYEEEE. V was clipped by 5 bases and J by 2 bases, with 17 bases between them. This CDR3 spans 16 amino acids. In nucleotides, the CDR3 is TGTGCCAGCAGTTCAACCGCGGGGCGAACTGGAAACACCATATATTTT. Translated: CASSSTAGRTGNTIYF.

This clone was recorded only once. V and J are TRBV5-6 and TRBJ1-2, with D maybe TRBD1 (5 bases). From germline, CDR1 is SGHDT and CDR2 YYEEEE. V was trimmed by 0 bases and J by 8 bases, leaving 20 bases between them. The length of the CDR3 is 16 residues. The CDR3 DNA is TGTGCCAGCAGCTTGGTTAAGGGGCTCCTGGCCGGGGGCTACACCTTC. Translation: CASSLVKGLLAGGYTF.